This T cell receptor beta chain was obtained from a study of blood T cells in healthy people across ages (dated by TCRdb to about 2015). Broadly, across the study: In model experiments, template switching captured about one uniquely barcoded TCR beta cDNA molecule for every two T cells. Using deep sequencing normalized with unique cDNA molecular identifiers, the study measured how TCR beta repertoire diversity changes with age. Donors were grouped into four age groups: young (average approximately 15 years), middle-aged (less than 40), aged (62) and long-lived (approximately 81). To avoid experimental bias, donors of different ages were distributed randomly across sequencing lanes. Using the same blood draw, the study looked at two additional independent replicas of 1 million unique cDNA reads for two donors, one aged 18 to 29 and the other aged 80 or older.

Library preparation used 5' RACE. The run used an Illumina HiSeq 2500. A second PCR of about 7 to 12 cycles was run with a J-beta primer mix and a sample-barcoded 5' primer. A template-switch 5' adaptor carrying 12 random nucleotides introduced a unique molecular identifier onto each TCR beta cDNA molecule. At least 3 million CDR3-containing paired-end reads were obtained from each sample. First-strand cDNA synthesis was performed from all RNA using the Mint cDNA synthesis kit, with priming by a TRBC-specific oligonucleotide. Following uracil-DNA glycosylase treatment, a first 18-cycle PCR with universal primers M1SS and BC2_uni_R was performed on all cDNA. The authors' analysis ran thus. Each sample was normalized by randomly selecting 1 million high-quality reads, each carrying a distinct molecular identifier. Instead of being binned into consensus sequences, reads with shared molecular identifiers were discarded. CDR3 identification, clonotype clustering and error correction used MiTCR with a Q25 quality threshold and the strictest error-elimination algorithm. A nonparametric unseen species model using Euler transformation provided a lower-bound estimate of total TCR beta diversity. TCRdb reprocessing: public reads trimmed at Q25 with fastp, clones called with MiXCR, in-frame beta chains kept. Here each entry gathers all rows of one CDR3 protein and keeps the most common genes and DNA. TCRdb assigned the V and J calls; the authors' analysis was not used. Recorded for this sample are 1.2 million to 1.5 million distinct CDR3 sequences; roughly 64% of them occurred a single time. More than 6% of the sample belongs to the ten largest clones.

Concerning this clonotype: Its antigen remains unidentified. No clone much larger than this one lies a single base away; base qualities are absent.

Donors were under 40 systemically healthy Caucasian individuals from Russia aged roughly 6 to 90 years. Ten milliliters of peripheral blood were drawn from each donor into EDTA-treated Vacutainer tubes. PBMCs were isolated by Ficoll-Paque density-gradient centrifugation, with at least 6.5 million obtained per sample. Total RNA was extracted from PBMCs with Trizol reagent, with at least 5 micrograms obtained per sample. For every donor, an aliquot of PBMCs went through flow cytometry to measure the percentages of naive CD45RAhigh/CD27high T cells. General findings and caveats noted by the study authors: Estimates of total diversity based on one million sequenced T cells were considered lower bounds and underestimates. As age increased, observed TCR beta diversity per million T cells dropped in a roughly linear way, and a significant reduction was already evident by age about 40. Since profiling was done on bulk unsorted PBMCs, naive and antigen-experienced compartments could not be conclusively compared. Compared with the aged group, more naive CD4+ T cells, fewer expanded clones and increased TCR diversity were shown by the long-lived group, suggesting age selection. The percentage of naive T cells measured by flow cytometry correlated strongly with observed TCR beta diversity. Because donor CMV infection status was unknown, age-related changes in expanded clonotypes were potentially confounded.

CDR1 and CDR2 (SEHNR, FQNEAQ) derive from the germline V gene (reference sequence). V was cut back by 4 bases and J by 0 bases, leaving a gap of 14 bases between them. Counted from cysteine to phenylalanine, this CDR3 has 16 amino acids. Here the CDR3 DNA is all that survives: 48 bases in frame from base 1. The chain employs TRBV7-9 and TRBJ2-3; the D gene is perhaps TRBD2, from 6 matching bases. Sequenced sample: blood. The TCR comes from a man aged 18 to 29 in good health. In nucleotide form, the sequence is TGTGCCAGCAGCTCCTCCGGGGGTGCTAGCACAGATACGCAGTATTTT. It encodes CASSSSGGASTDTQYF.